These 32 T cell receptor beta chains were sequenced from one sample in a study of cytomegalovirus exposure and HLA in healthy donors. PCR employed 60 Vbeta and 13 Jbeta primers. Produced via immunoSEQ multiplex PCR; TCRdb's table is partial and in-frame only. The table records roughly 100,000 clones, around 80% of them present only once. The sequencing input was PBMCs. The receptors come from a man aged 25-45 years in good health and CMV-seronegative.

The V call is TRBV9, the J call TRBJ2-2; TRBD2 agrees at 9 bases. Germline V gives CDR1 SGDLS, CDR2 YYNGEE. The CDR3 loop spans 17 amino acids. Trimming removed 4 bases from V and 4 bases from J; junction bases left unmatched: 11. The CDR3 spells CASSPPLGGRVTGELFF. In DNA form, the CDR3 reads TGTGCCAGCAGCCCTCCCCTCGGCGGGAGGGTCACCGGGGAGCTGTTTTTT.

The chain has TRBV10-3 and TRBJ2-1, with TRBD1 matching 9 bases. Germline V gives CDR1 ENHRY, CDR2 SYGVKD. V shed 6 bases and J 6 bases; nucleotides not matched to a gene: 12. The CDR3 is 16 amino acids. The CDR3 DNA reads as TGTGCCATCAGCATACAGGGGGCACAAGGAAGCAATGAGCAGTTCTTC. Its translation is CAISIQGAQGSNEQFF.

The chain joins TRBV5-1 to TRBJ1-2; the D gene is possibly TRBD1 (6 bases). The V gene's germline CDR1 is SGHRS and CDR2 YFSETQ. Trimming left V 4 bases short and J 2 bases short, with 15 bases between. The CDR3 contains 15 residues. CDR3 loop: CASSPGGHGNYGYTF. The CDR3 bases are TGCGCCAGCAGCCCTGGGGGACATGGAAACTATGGCTACACCTTC.

V is TRBV7-2 and J is TRBJ2-1; 10 bases are shared with TRBD2. The CDR3 contains 15 residues. Germline trimming cut 5 bases from V and 4 bases from J; bases unmatched to any gene: 5. CDR1 is SGHTA, CDR2 FQGNSA, per germline. The CDR3 is CASSRSGGDYNEQFF. CDR3 in DNA: TGTGCCAGCAGCCGGAGCGGGGGGGATTACAATGAGCAGTTCTTC. The complete variable domain, with remaining parts taken from reference TRBV7-2 and TRBJ2-1, reads GAGVSQSPSNKVTEKGKDVELRCDPISGHTALYWYRQSLGQGLEFLIYFQGNSAPDKSGLPSDRFSAERTGGSVSTLTIQRTQQEDSAVYLCASSRSGGDYNEQFFGPGTRLTVL.

The chain employs TRBV5-4 and TRBJ2-5; D is perhaps TRBD1 (5 bases). With 3 bases removed from V and 2 bases from J, the gap between germline ends came to 14 bases. The length of the CDR3 is 15 residues. Germline CDR1 SGHNT, CDR2 YYREEE (reference sequence). For the CDR3, the DNA is TGTGCCAGCAGCTCCCCGCCAGGGCATCAAGAGACCCAGTACTTC. The encoded protein is CASSSPPGHQETQYF.

The chain employs TRBV7-3 and TRBJ1-1, with 7 bases that match TRBD1. This CDR3 is built from 15 residues. Trimming removed 5 bases from V and 1 base from J; junction bases left unmatched: 7. Per the germline V gene, CDR1 is SGHTA and CDR2 is FQGTGA. For the CDR3, the DNA is TGTGCCAGCAGCGCCTCCGGGACAGAGAACACTGAAGCTTTCTTT. It yields the protein CASSASGTENTEAFF.

The chain carries TRBV30 and TRBJ2-2, with D maybe TRBD2 (5 bases). The CDR3 is 14 amino acids. Germline CDR1 reads GTSNPN; CDR2 reads SVGIG (reference sequence). Trimming removed 2 bases from V and 8 bases from J, with 15 bases in between. The CDR3 spells CAWSRGNLRGELFF. The CDR3 DNA reads as TGTGCCTGGAGTCGGGGAAATCTTCGGGGGGAGCTGTTTTTT.

V usage is TRBV5-6 and J usage is TRBJ2-6, with 7 positions matching TRBD1. V shed 5 bases and J 0 bases; nucleotides not matched to a gene: 2. The germline V gene has CDR1 SGHDT and CDR2 YYEEEE. The CDR3 consists of 15 residues. The CDR3 nucleotides read TGTGCCAGCAGGACAGGGATCTCTGGGGCCAACGTCCTGACTTTC. Protein sequence: CASRTGISGANVLTF.

V and J are TRBV5-1 and TRBJ1-1; D uncertain. Looked up from germline, CDR1 is SGHRS and CDR2 is YFSETQ. There are 12 residues in the CDR3. V was clipped by 4 bases and J by 1 base, with 5 bases between them. CDR3 nucleotide sequence: TGCGCCAGCAGCACGGGGAACACTGAAGCTTTCTTT. Translated: CASSTGNTEAFF. The complete variable domain, with remaining parts taken from reference TRBV5-1 and TRBJ1-1, reads KAGVTQTPRYLIKTRGQQVTLSCSPISGHRSVSWYQQTPGQGLQFLFEYFSETQRNKGNFPGRFSGRQFSNSRSEMNVSTLELGDSALYLCASSTGNTEAFFGQGTRLTVV.

This chain joins TRBV15 and TRBJ1-5, with TRBD1 matching over 7 bases. V dropped 0 bases and J dropped 6; count of bases not matched to a gene: 8. There are 16 residues in the CDR3. The germline V gene encodes CDR1 LNHNV and CDR2 YYDKDF (reference sequence). This chain's CDR3 is CATSRDGRGLLQPQHF. In DNA, the CDR3 is TGTGCCACCAGCAGAGATGGCAGGGGGTTGCTTCAGCCCCAGCATTTT. The full variable domain, with the rest looked up from reference TRBV15 and TRBJ1-5, is DAMVIQNPRYQVTQFGKPVTLSCSQTLNHNVMYWYQQKSSQAPKLLFHYYDKDFNNEADTPDNFQSRRPNTSFCFLDIRSPGLGDTAMYLCATSRDGRGLLQPQHFGDGTRLSIL.

The chain recombines TRBV6-1 with TRBJ1-1; D not resolved. The germline V gene has CDR1 MNHNS and CDR2 SASEGT. The CDR3 contains 12 residues. Trimming removed 5 bases from V and 5 bases from J, with 9 bases in between. The CDR3 coding sequence is TGTGCCAGCAGTCGGCTAGCGACTGAAGCTTTCTTT. This gives the protein CASSRLATEAFF.

This clone was found a few times. The J gene is TRBJ2-2, the V gene TRBV6-6; D possibly corresponds to TRBD2 (5 bases). V was pared by 2 bases and J by 12 bases, with 19 bases between. The CDR3 spans 15 residues. Per the germline V gene, CDR1 is MNHNY and CDR2 is SVGAGI (reference sequence). This CDR3 is CASSYTPSTLIQLFF. CDR3 in DNA: TGTGCCAGCAGTTACACCCCTAGCACTTTAATTCAGCTGTTTTTT.

This clone turned up a few times. DNA for the CDR3: TGTGCCAGCAGTCCATACTTAGCGGGAGGTTTCAGTCCCTACGAGCAGTACTTC. Its translation is CASSPYLAGGFSPYEQYF. The J gene is TRBJ2-7, the V gene TRBV28; 10 positions agree with TRBD2. Germline trimming cut 5 bases from V and 2 bases from J; bases unmatched to any gene: 15. The CDR3 totals 18 residues. CDR1 MDHEN and CDR2 SYDVKM come from the germline V gene. Full variable domain (remainder filled in from reference TRBV28 and TRBJ2-7): DVKVTQSSRYLVKRTGEKVFLECVQDMDHENMFWYRQDPGLGLRLIYFSYDVKMKEKGDIPEGYSVSREKKERFSLILESASTNQTSMYLCASSPYLAGGFSPYEQYFGPGTRLTVT.

V gene TRBV15 combines with J gene TRBJ1-3; no clear D. CDR3 length: 14 amino acids. The germline V gene encodes CDR1 LNHNV and CDR2 YYDKDF (reference sequence). The V and J ends lost 0 bases and 0 bases respectively, with 3 bases between them. CDR3 DNA: TGTGCCACCAGCAGAGAACTCTCTGGAAACACCATATATTTT. It encodes CATSRELSGNTIYF.

The chain has TRBV28 and TRBJ1-4, with 9 positions matching TRBD1. Per the germline V gene, CDR1 is MDHEN and CDR2 is SYDVKM. CDR3 size: 16 residues. With V trimmed by 3 bases and J by 5 bases, 7 bases remained unmatched. The CDR3 coding sequence is TGTGCCAGCAGTTTCGCAGGGACAGGGCCAAATGAAAAACTGTTTTTT. Encoded protein: CASSFAGTGPNEKLFF.

A single count supports this clone. The V call is TRBV2, the J call TRBJ1-6, with unresolved D. Germline CDR1 reads SNHLY; CDR2 reads FYNNEI. The CDR3 length is 13 residues. Trimming took off 6 bases at V and 14 bases at J, with 17 bases between the two ends. The DNA for the CDR3 is TGTGCCAGCAGAAGGAGTATGGGAGCCACCCTCCACTTT. This translates into CASRRSMGATLHF.

This clone was observed a single time. V and J are TRBV7-8 and TRBJ1-3; D ambiguous. From germline, CDR1 is SGHVS and CDR2 FQNEAQ. This CDR3 region has 15 residues. V was clipped by 1 base and J by 0 bases, with 7 bases between them. DNA of the CDR3: TGTGCCAGCAGCTTAGACCGAGCCTCTGGAAACACCATATATTTT. Translated, it gives CASSLDRASGNTIYF. The variable domain in full, completed from reference TRBV7-8 and TRBJ1-3, reads GAGVSQSPRYKVAKRGQDVALRCDPISGHVSLFWYQQALGQGPEFLTYFQNEAQLDKSGLPSDRFFAERPEGSVSTLKIQRTQQEDSAVYLCASSLDRASGNTIYFGEGSWLTVV.

The chain couples TRBV4-1 to TRBJ2-1; D is unclear. Germline V gene data show CDR1 as MGHRA and CDR2 as YSYEKL. Trimming took 0 bases from V and 2 from J, leaving 14 bases between them. The CDR3 totals 17 residues. For the CDR3, the DNA is TGCGCCAGCAGCCAAGATATGCAAACTGCCGCCTACAATGAGCAGTTCTTC. As protein: CASSQDMQTAAYNEQFF.

The chain uses TRBV4-2 and TRBJ1-5; the D is unclear. The CDR3 has 15 residues. Trimming shortened V by 0 bases and J by 4 bases, and 10 bases separated the two germline ends. CDR1 and CDR2 from the germline V gene are LGHNA and YNFKEQ. CDR3 coding DNA: TGTGCCAGCAGCCAAGAATATGCACAGAATCAGCCCCAGCATTTT. Encoded protein: CASSQEYAQNQPQHF.

The chain is built from TRBV5-8 and TRBJ1-5; 7 bases align to TRBD1. The CDR3 is 15 amino acids. V was clipped by 4 bases and J by 0 bases; unmatched bases: 4. The germline V gene encodes CDR1 SGHTS and CDR2 YDEGEE. In nucleotides, the CDR3 is TGTGCCAGCAGCATTGGGACAGTTAGCAATCAGCCCCAGCATTTT. This translates into CASSIGTVSNQPQHF.

CDR3 bases: TGCGCCAGCAGCCAAGATTTGGGGGCTTCCGGAAACACCATATATTTT. Translation: CASSQDLGASGNTIYF. This rearrangement joins TRBV4-3 to TRBJ1-3, with D possibly being TRBD1 (6 bases). Deletions cut 0 bases from V and 4 bases from J, with 13 bases between. Germline CDR1 and CDR2: LGHNA and YSLEER. This CDR3 region has 16 residues.

This clone has ten or more counts. This chain connects TRBV6-6 to TRBJ2-5, with D perhaps TRBD2 (6 bases). The CDR3 totals 15 residues. The V gene lost 5 bases and the J gene lost 1 base, with 14 bases spanning the gap. Germline V lookup: CDR1 MNHNY, CDR2 SVGAGI (reference sequence). The CDR3 nucleotides are TGTGCCAGCAGTAACCTGGCGGGACGCCAAGAGACCCAGTACTTC. Translation gives CASSNLAGRQETQYF.

The genes are TRBV19 and TRBJ2-2; TRBD1 is a possible D gene (6 bases). CDR3 size: 13 residues. V was cut by 8 bases and J by 2 bases, with 9 bases left in between. CDR1 and CDR2 from the germline V gene are LNHDA and SQIVND (reference sequence). The CDR3 DNA sequence: TGTGCCAGTTTGGACAGAAACACCGGGGAGCTGTTTTTT. It is translated as CASLDRNTGELFF.

This clone was seen more than once but under ten times. This sequence joins TRBV19 and TRBJ2-1, with 8 bases identical to TRBD2. The V and J ends lost 5 bases and 7 bases, in that order; junction bases with no gene match: 13. Germline assignment: CDR1 LNHDA and CDR2 SQIVND (reference sequence). The CDR3 consists of 16 residues. The CDR3: CASSPYGGAVGNEQFF. For the CDR3, the DNA is TGTGCCAGTAGTCCCTACGGGGGGGCCGTCGGGAATGAGCAGTTCTTC.

The V call is TRBV11-2, the J call TRBJ2-6, with D possibly being TRBD2 (5 bases). Trimming removed 7 bases at V and 0 bases at J, with 13 bases between. In germline, CDR1 is SGHAT, CDR2 FQNNGV. CDR3 length: 16 residues. The CDR3 region is CASMTIRGSGANVLTF. The CDR3 DNA reads as TGTGCCAGCATGACCATACGGGGCTCTGGGGCCAACGTCCTGACTTTC.

The V call is TRBV19, the J call TRBJ2-7, with unresolved D. The ends were cut back, 5 bases at V and 0 bases at J, with 14 bases in the middle. The CDR3 contains 15 residues. The V gene's germline CDR1 is LNHDA and CDR2 SQIVND (reference sequence). The CDR3 bases are TGTGCCAGTAGTGAACTCCTCGATAGCTCCTACGAGCAGTACTTC. It is translated as CASSELLDSSYEQYF.

The DNA for the CDR3 is TGTGCCAGCAGTTATGGGACAGGAAGCTCCTACGAGCAGTACTTC. Translated, it gives CASSYGTGSSYEQYF. V usage is TRBV6-6 and J usage is TRBJ2-7, with TRBD1 matching over 8 bases. V lost 3 bases to trimming and J lost 0 bases; unmatched junction nucleotides: 4. Germline lookup yields CDR1 MNHNY and CDR2 SVGAGI (reference sequence). The CDR3 is 15 amino acids.

This clone was picked up a small number of times. This chain links TRBV28 with TRBJ1-5; 8 bases agree with TRBD1. The junction had 7 bases not matched to a gene; V was cut back by 6 bases and J by 6 bases. The germline V gene encodes CDR1 MDHEN and CDR2 SYDVKM. The CDR3 extends over 14 amino acids. The CDR3 spells CASSPDRGSQPQHF. The CDR3 DNA reads TGTGCCAGCAGCCCCGACAGGGGTAGTCAGCCCCAGCATTTT.

The chain employs TRBV5-5 and TRBJ2-7, with 10 bases lining up with TRBD2. This CDR3 comprises 15 residues. CDR1 and CDR2 (germline): SGHKS, YYEKEE (reference sequence). V was clipped by 1 base and J by 5 bases; unmatched bases: 6. CDR3 in amino acids: CASSLQPSGGHEQYF. CDR3 nucleotide sequence: TGTGCCAGCAGCTTGCAGCCTAGCGGGGGACACGAGCAGTACTTC.

This chain uses TRBV5-5 with TRBJ1-1; D remains unclear. The germline gives CDR1 SGHKS, CDR2 YYEKEE (reference sequence). The CDR3 totals 13 residues. V shed 3 bases and J shed 4 bases, with 10 bases lying between them. CDR3 coding DNA: TGTGCCAGCAGCTCCTCACCAGGCACTGAAGCTTTCTTT. Translation: CASSSSPGTEAFF.

CDR3 amino acids: CASSITSGRHTGELFF. CDR3 nucleotides: TGTGCCAGTAGTATCACTAGCGGGAGGCACACCGGGGAGCTGTTTTTT. V usage is TRBV19 and J usage is TRBJ2-2, with 12 positions matching TRBD2. Losses at the gene ends were 3 bases for V and 3 bases for J; bases not matched to a gene: 2. The germline V gene has CDR1 LNHDA and CDR2 SQIVND (reference sequence). The CDR3 loop spans 16 amino acids. Full variable domain (remainder filled in from reference TRBV19 and TRBJ2-2): DGGITQSPKYLFRKEGQNVTLSCEQNLNHDAMYWYRQDPGQGLRLIYYSQIVNDFQKGDIAEGYSVSREKKESFPLTVTSAQKNPTAFYLCASSITSGRHTGELFFGEGSRLTVL.

The V and J genes are TRBV7-9 and TRBJ2-5, with TRBD1 matching 7 bases. The CDR3 extends over 15 amino acids. Germline CDR1 and CDR2: SEHNR and FQNEAQ (reference sequence). V gave up 5 bases and J gave up 8 bases; unmatched junction bases: 14. CDR3 sequence: CASSPPDRAQGTQYF. The CDR3 nucleotides are TGTGCCAGCAGCCCCCCCGACAGGGCCCAAGGTACCCAGTACTTC.